This T cell receptor (beta chain) was recorded in a study of shared T cell receptors in the human thymus. TCRdb keeps only in-frame clones here, not all; method: immunoSEQ multiplex PCR. The table lists 640,000 or so clones, about 89% of them singletons. The CDR3 has 14 amino acids. The V end lost 3 bases, the J end lost 3 bases, and 10 bases lay between the germline ends. The germline CDR1 and CDR2 sequences are PRHDT and FYEKMQ (reference sequence). The same sample was also studied in work on human thymus T cells.

V usage is TRBV13 and J usage is TRBJ2-3; D is undetermined. Source material: thymocytes. The clonotype was recovered from a boy younger than two with a congenital heart defect. CDR3 nucleotides: TGTGCCAGCAGCTTTACAAAACAGACAGATACGCAGTATTTT. This codes for CASSFTKQTDTQYF.